Sequencing of this T cell receptor beta chain was carried out in a study of control samples from healthy donors and cancer patients. This CDR3 comprises 13 residues. The germline V gene encodes CDR1 KGHDR and CDR2 SFDVKD. V shed 8 bases, J shed 8 bases, and the junction held 10 bases outside the gene matches. Sequencing was performed with immunoSEQ multiplex PCR; in TCRdb, only in-frame clones are kept and a portion is missing. The table includes some 89,000 clones, approximately 86% detected once. The chain recombines TRBV24-1 with TRBJ1-2; 7 bases agree with TRBD1. This TCR was recovered from a man aged 30 to 45 in good health. The specimen was blood. CDR3 protein: CATMGDRSLGYTF. CDR3 bases: TGTGCCACCATGGGGGACAGAAGTTTGGGCTACACCTTC.